This TCR beta chain originates from a study of CD8+CD57+ T cells in acquired aplastic anemia. Study findings and constraints: Patients versus controls showed no significant CD8+ Simpson's diversity difference.

The CDR3 runs to 17 residues. Using genomic DNA as the template, TCR beta VDJ and CDR3 profiling was carried out. TCRdb fed the reads into MiXCR, producing one record per CDR3 protein. The data contain about 160,000 distinct CDR3 sequences, around 40% of them seen just once; the ten biggest clones take up about 1.1%. Remarks on this clonotype: What it binds is unknown. It may be a read error: a sequence one base away is much more abundant.

Sequenced sample: sorted CD4+, CD8+, or CD8+CD57+ T cells (not recorded which) from PBMCs. This receptor was obtained from a human donor in good health. The rearrangement links TRBV12-3 or TRBV12-4 to TRBJ2-3, with TRBD1 identical over 10 bases. CDR3: CASSLAWDRGSTDAQYF. CDR3 nucleotides: TGTGCCAGCAGTTTAGCGTGGGACAGGGGTAGCACAGATGCGCAGTATTTT.